The rows below give T cell receptor beta chains drawn from one sample of a study of CD8 T cells in Susac syndrome. Each CDR3 protein gets one entry after TCRdb re-called the immunoSEQ multiplex PCR reads with MiXCR. The sample contains about 120,000 distinct CDR3 sequences, 94% of which appear only once. Input material: CD4+ T cells from PBMCs. These TCRs come from a human donor in good health. CDR3s include the opening cysteine and the closing phenylalanine or tryptophan. Each record gives: J gene, V gene, clone size, D gene, CDR3 protein, CDR3 DNA. D genes are given only for firm matches. Rows give clone size only sometimes, using once, few, many, or a class for an expanded clone.

j_gene: TRBJ2-3
v_gene: TRBV27
abundance: .
d_gene: .
CDR3aa: CACRSSGTDTQYF
CDR3nt: TGTGCCTGCAGGAGCTCCGGCACAGATACGCAGTATTTT

j_gene: TRBJ1-3
v_gene: TRBV19
abundance: .
d_gene: .
CDR3aa: CASSIGTPGNTIYF
CDR3nt: TGTGCCAGTAGTATAGGAACGCCTGGAAACACCATATATTTT

j_gene: TRBJ2-1
v_gene: TRBV6-6
abundance: .
d_gene: TRBD2
CDR3aa: CASSPPGGDEQFF
CDR3nt: TGTGCCAGCAGTCCCCCCGGGGGGGATGAGCAGTTCTTC

j_gene: TRBJ2-5
v_gene: TRBV7-9
abundance: once
d_gene: .
CDR3aa: CASSLAGPGAETQYF
CDR3nt: TGTGCCAGCAGCTTAGCGGGCCCAGGAGCGGAGACCCAGTACTTC

j_gene: TRBJ2-7
v_gene: TRBV21-1
abundance: .
d_gene: .
CDR3aa: CASREGGCEQYF
CDR3nt: TGTGCCTCCCGAGAGGGGGGATGCGAGCAGTACTTC

j_gene: TRBJ2-7
v_gene: TRBV28
abundance: once
d_gene: TRBD2
CDR3aa: CASSKTSGAYEQYF
CDR3nt: TGTGCCAGCAGCAAAACTAGCGGGGCCTACGAGCAGTACTTC

j_gene: TRBJ2-7
v_gene: TRBV27
abundance: once
d_gene: TRBD2
CDR3aa: CASSPLTSPTYEQYF
CDR3nt: TGTGCCAGCAGTCCCTTGACTAGCCCCACCTACGAGCAGTACTTC

j_gene: TRBJ2-1
v_gene: TRBV20-1
abundance: .
d_gene: .
CDR3aa: CSAPLPLGLHFNEQFF
CDR3nt: TGCAGTGCTCCTCTACCCTTGGGACTGCACTTCAATGAGCAGTTCTTC

j_gene: TRBJ2-3
v_gene: TRBV5-1
abundance: .
d_gene: .
CDR3aa: CASSLGVAEDTDTQYF
CDR3nt: TGCGCCAGCAGCTTGGGGGTAGCGGAGGACACAGATACGCAGTATTTT

j_gene: TRBJ2-5
v_gene: TRBV28
abundance: once
d_gene: TRBD1
CDR3aa: CASSFPGGTGEETQYF
CDR3nt: TGTGCCAGCAGTTTTCCCGGCGGGACAGGGGAAGAGACCCAGTACTTC

j_gene: TRBJ1-2
v_gene: TRBV6-1
abundance: .
d_gene: .
CDR3aa: CASKKIQAGADGYTF
CDR3nt: TGTGCCAGTAAGAAGATCCAAGCGGGGGCGGACGGCTACACCTTC

j_gene: TRBJ1-3
v_gene: TRBV5-8
abundance: once
d_gene: .
CDR3aa: CASRNGQSSLRGTIYF
CDR3nt: TGTGCCAGCAGGAACGGACAGTCGAGTCTAAGGGGCACCATATATTTT

j_gene: TRBJ1-2
v_gene: TRBV6-2/TRBV6-3
abundance: .
d_gene: .
CDR3aa: CASSLGPFYGYTF
CDR3nt: TGTGCCAGCAGCCTTGGGCCCTTCTATGGCTACACCTTC

j_gene: TRBJ2-5
v_gene: TRBV2
abundance: .
d_gene: .
CDR3aa: CASSREVQETQYF
CDR3nt: TGTGCCAGCAGTAGAGAGGTTCAAGAGACCCAGTACTTC

j_gene: TRBJ2-1
v_gene: TRBV4-1
abundance: .
d_gene: TRBD2
CDR3aa: CASSPGTSGFSGEQFF
CDR3nt: TGCGCCAGCAGCCCAGGGACTAGCGGTTTCTCGGGTGAGCAGTTCTTC